Sequencing of this TCR beta chain was carried out in a study of blood T cells in healthy people across ages. Every sample gave at least 6 micrograms of total RNA when it was extracted. The CDR3 consists of 15 residues. V gave up 7 bases and J gave up 0 bases, with 15 bases separating them. For the second PCR, which ran for roughly 6 to 12 cycles, a sample-barcoded 5' primer and a J-beta primer mix were used. TCRdb reanalysed the 5' RACE reads using MiXCR and keeps one entry per CDR3 protein. This sample has around 700,000 distinct CDR3 sequences; roughly 25% occur once, and the top ten carry 9.4%. This same sample was also taken into another study, of T cells of mothers and their children.

This sequence originates from a boy younger than 18 in good health. Sequenced material: blood. The chain recombines TRBV12-3 or TRBV12-4 with TRBJ2-5; D is possibly TRBD2 (7 bases). CDR3 nucleotides: TGTGCCAGCACCTGGGGGCGGGGGAACCAAGAGACCCAGTACTTC. Protein sequence: CASTWGRGNQETQYF.